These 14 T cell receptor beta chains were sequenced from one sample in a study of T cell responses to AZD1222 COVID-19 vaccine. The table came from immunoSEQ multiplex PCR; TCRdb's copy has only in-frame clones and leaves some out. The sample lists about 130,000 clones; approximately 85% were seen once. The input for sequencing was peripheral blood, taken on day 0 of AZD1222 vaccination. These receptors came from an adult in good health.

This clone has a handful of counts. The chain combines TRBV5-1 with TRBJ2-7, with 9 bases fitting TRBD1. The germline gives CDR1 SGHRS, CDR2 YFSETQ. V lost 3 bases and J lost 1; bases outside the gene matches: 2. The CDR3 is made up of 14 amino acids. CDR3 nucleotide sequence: TGCGCCAGCAGCTGGGGACAGGGTTCCTACGAGCAGTACTTC. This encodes CASSWGQGSYEQYF.

CDR3 region: CASSLFTGATNEKLFF. CDR3 in DNA: TGTGCCAGCAGCTTATTTACCGGGGCAACTAATGAAAAACTGTTTTTT. This chain joins TRBV5-8 and TRBJ1-4; D not certain. Trimming shortened V by 2 bases and J by 0 bases, and 11 bases separated the two germline ends. CDR1 is SGHTS and CDR2 is YDEGEE in the germline V gene. The CDR3 is 16 amino acids.

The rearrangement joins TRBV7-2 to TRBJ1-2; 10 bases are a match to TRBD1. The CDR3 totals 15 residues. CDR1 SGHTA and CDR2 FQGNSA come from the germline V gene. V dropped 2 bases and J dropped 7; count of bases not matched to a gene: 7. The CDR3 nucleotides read TGTGCCAGCAGCTTAAGAGACAGGGGGCGCCTTGGCTACACCTTC. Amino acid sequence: CASSLRDRGRLGYTF.

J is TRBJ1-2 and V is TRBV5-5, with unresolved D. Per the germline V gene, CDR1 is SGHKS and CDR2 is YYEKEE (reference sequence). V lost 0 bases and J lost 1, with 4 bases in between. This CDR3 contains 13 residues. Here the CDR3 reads CASSLEHNYGYTF. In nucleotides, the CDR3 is TGTGCCAGCAGCTTGGAGCATAACTATGGCTACACCTTC.

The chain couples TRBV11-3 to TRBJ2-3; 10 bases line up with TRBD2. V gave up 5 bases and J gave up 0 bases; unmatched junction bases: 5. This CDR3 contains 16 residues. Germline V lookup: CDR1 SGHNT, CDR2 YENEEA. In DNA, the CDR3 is TGTGCCAGCAGCCGTCCGACTAGCGGGAGCACAGATACGCAGTATTTT. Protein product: CASSRPTSGSTDTQYF.

CDR3 sequence: CATSDSGGVAWQPQHF. The CDR3 DNA reads as TGTGCCACCAGTGATTCGGGGGGGGTGGCGTGGCAGCCCCAGCATTTT. V is TRBV24-1 and J is TRBJ1-5; maybe TRBD1 (5 bases). Germline V gene sequence: CDR1 KGHDR, CDR2 SFDVKD. The CDR3 extends over 16 amino acids. The ends were cut back, 2 bases at V and 7 bases at J, with 17 bases in the middle.

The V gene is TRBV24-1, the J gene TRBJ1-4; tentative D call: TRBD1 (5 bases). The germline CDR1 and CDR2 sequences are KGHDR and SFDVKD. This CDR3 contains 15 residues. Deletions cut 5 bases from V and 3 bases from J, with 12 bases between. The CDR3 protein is CATSGGLGANEKLFF. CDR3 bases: TGTGCCACCAGTGGGGGCCTTGGGGCTAATGAAAAACTGTTTTTT.

DNA for the CDR3: TGTGCCAGCAGCTTGTCGACAGGGTACGAAAAACTGTTTTTT. Encoded protein: CASSLSTGYEKLFF. The chain joins TRBV7-9 to TRBJ1-4; 7 bases align to TRBD1. J was trimmed by 8 bases and V by 3 bases; bases with no gene match: 6. The CDR3 is made up of 14 amino acids. Germline values: CDR1 SEHNR, CDR2 FQNEAQ (reference sequence).

CDR3 loop: CASSYSTRGRARYTF. The CDR3, as DNA: TGTGCCAGCAGTTACTCGACTCGGGGGCGGGCTCGCTACACCTTC. The genes are TRBV6-5 and TRBJ1-2; tentatively, D is TRBD1 (6 bases). In germline, CDR1 is MNHEY, CDR2 SVGAGI. The CDR3 is made up of 15 amino acids. With 0 bases removed from V and 9 bases from J, the gap between germline ends came to 17 bases.

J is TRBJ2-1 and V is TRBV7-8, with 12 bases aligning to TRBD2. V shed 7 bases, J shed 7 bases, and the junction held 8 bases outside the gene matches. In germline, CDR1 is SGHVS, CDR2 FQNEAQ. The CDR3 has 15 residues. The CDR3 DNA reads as TGTGCCAGCAAGAGACTAGCGGGGGATCGGAATGAGCAGTTCTTC. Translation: CASKRLAGDRNEQFF.

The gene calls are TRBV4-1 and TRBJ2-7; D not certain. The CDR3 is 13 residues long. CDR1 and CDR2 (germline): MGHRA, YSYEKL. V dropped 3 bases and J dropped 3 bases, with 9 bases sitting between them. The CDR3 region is CASSHKAFYEQYF. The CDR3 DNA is TGCGCCAGCAGCCACAAGGCGTTCTACGAGCAGTACTTC.

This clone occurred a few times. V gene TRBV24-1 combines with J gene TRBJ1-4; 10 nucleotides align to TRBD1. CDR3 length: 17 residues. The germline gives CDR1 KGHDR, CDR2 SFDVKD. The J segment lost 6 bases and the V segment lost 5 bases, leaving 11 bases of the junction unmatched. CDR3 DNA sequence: TGTGCCACCAGTGCTTCTAGCTCGGGGACAGGGGATGAAAAACTGTTTTTT. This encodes CATSASSSGTGDEKLFF.

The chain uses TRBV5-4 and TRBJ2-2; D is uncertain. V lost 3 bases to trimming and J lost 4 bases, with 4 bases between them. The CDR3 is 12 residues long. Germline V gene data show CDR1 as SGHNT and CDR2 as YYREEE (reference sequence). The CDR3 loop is CASSSLTGELFF. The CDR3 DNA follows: TGTGCCAGCAGCTCGCTCACCGGGGAGCTGTTTTTT.

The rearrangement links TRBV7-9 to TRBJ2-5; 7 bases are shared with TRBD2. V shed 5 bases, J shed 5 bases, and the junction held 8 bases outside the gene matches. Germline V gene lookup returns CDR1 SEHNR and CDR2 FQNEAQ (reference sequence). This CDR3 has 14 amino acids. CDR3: CASSPTSRGETQYF. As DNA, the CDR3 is TGTGCCAGCAGCCCGACTAGCCGCGGGGAGACCCAGTACTTC. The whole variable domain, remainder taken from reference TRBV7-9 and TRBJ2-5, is DTGVSQNPRHKITKRGQNVTFRCDPISEHNRLYWYRQTLGQGPEFLTYFQNEAQLEKSRLLSDRFSAERPKGSFSTLEIQRTEQGDSAMYLCASSPTSRGETQYFGPGTRLLVL.